What follows are 29 T cell receptor beta chains derived from one specimen sequenced in a study of cytomegalovirus exposure and HLA in healthy donors listed by TCRdb under 2017. Libraries were prepared through the immunoSEQ multiplex PCR assay. For the multiplex PCR, a mixture combining 60 forward primers for TCR Vbeta segments and 13 reverse primers for TCR Jbeta segments was used. In TCRdb, the immuneACCESS table is reduced to in-frame sequences with V and J assigned. These tables do not hold every clone; where another copy was compared, an unresolved V gene accounts for under half, and the others remain unexplained. The table for this sample shows roughly 120,000 clones. The ten largest account for 2.5% to 3% of the sample. Sequenced sample: PBMCs. These receptors all stem from a man younger than 40 in good health and CMV-seronegative.

V gene TRBV7-2 combines with J gene TRBJ2-7, with D uncertain. The germline V gene encodes CDR1 SGHTA and CDR2 FQGNSA. Trimming stripped 5 bases from V and 5 bases from J, with 13 bases between. There are 13 residues in the CDR3. The CDR3 DNA follows: TGTGCCAGCAGCCAAGATAGAGCGAACGAGCAGTACTTC. This sequence encodes CASSQDRANEQYF. Together with reference TRBV7-2 and TRBJ2-7, the CDR3 gives the full variable domain: GAGVSQSPSNKVTEKGKDVELRCDPISGHTALYWYRQSLGQGLEFLIYFQGNSAPDKSGLPSDRFSAERTGGSVSTLTIQRTQQEDSAVYLCASSQDRANEQYFGPGTRLTVT.

The V call is TRBV28, the J call TRBJ1-4; TRBD1 matches at 10 bases. This CDR3 contains 14 residues. Looked up from germline, CDR1 is MDHEN and CDR2 is SYDVKM. The V and J ends lost 2 bases and 7 bases, in that order; junction bases with no gene match: 1. CDR3 DNA sequence: TGTGCCAGCAGTTTAGGGGACAGGGGTGAAAAACTGTTTTTT. It translates to CASSLGDRGEKLFF.

The chain links TRBV7-9 to TRBJ2-7; possible D gene TRBD2, 5 bases. This CDR3 is built from 14 residues. Germline V CDR1 and CDR2: SEHNR, FQNEAQ (reference sequence). Trimming took 3 bases from V and 4 from J, leaving 13 bases between them. CDR3 nucleotides: TGTGCCAGCAGCTTGACGAGGGAGTCTTACGAGCAGTACTTC. Translating gives CASSLTRESYEQYF.

V usage is TRBV6-5 and J usage is TRBJ1-1, with 9 bases that match TRBD1. The junction had 4 bases not matched to a gene; V was cut back by 6 bases and J by 5 bases. The CDR3 loop spans 13 amino acids. CDR1 and CDR2 (germline): MNHEY, SVGAGI. CDR3 bases: TGTGCCAGCAGATGGACAGGGGCGACTGAAGCTTTCTTT. Translation: CASRWTGATEAFF.

The gene calls are TRBV5-1 and TRBJ1-3; D may be TRBD1 (6 bases). Per the germline V gene, CDR1 is SGHRS and CDR2 is YFSETQ. This CDR3 is built from 15 residues. Trimming removed 3 bases from V and 7 bases from J, with 17 bases in between. For the CDR3, the DNA is TGCGCCAGCAGCTGGTACCCCGTGAGGGGGAACACCATATATTTT. Protein: CASSWYPVRGNTIYF.

V and J are TRBV7-9 and TRBJ2-2; 13 bases are a match to TRBD2. CDR3 size: 16 residues. V lost 6 bases to trimming and J lost 5 bases; unmatched junction nucleotides: 6. Per germline, CDR1 SEHNR and CDR2 FQNEAQ (reference sequence). The CDR3, as DNA: TGTGCCAGCAGTGGACTAGCGGGAGCTTCGACCGGGGAGCTGTTTTTT. This translates into CASSGLAGASTGELFF.

This chain uses TRBV27 with TRBJ1-6, with D unresolved. With 6 bases removed from V and 10 bases from J, the gap between germline ends came to 16 bases. CDR1 and CDR2 (germline): MNHEY, SMNVEV (reference sequence). This CDR3 region has 14 residues. The CDR3 bases are TGTGCCAGCAGCTTCGGCGGGTTTGGATCACCCCTCCACTTT. Its protein product is CASSFGGFGSPLHF.

This chain links TRBV5-4 with TRBJ2-7; TRBD2 matches at 10 bases. Germline loops: CDR1 SGHNT, CDR2 YYREEE (reference sequence). This CDR3 spans 14 amino acids. J was trimmed by 3 bases and V by 4 bases; bases with no gene match: 4. The CDR3 DNA reads TGTGCCAGCAGCGCGAGCGGGAGGGTCTACGAGCAGTACTTC. This translates into CASSASGRVYEQYF.

This chain links TRBV28 with TRBJ1-2; TRBD1 is a possible D gene (6 bases). Trimming removed 4 bases from V and 2 bases from J, with 8 bases in between. This CDR3 contains 13 residues. Germline V lookup: CDR1 MDHEN, CDR2 SYDVKM. CDR3 protein: CASSWTVNYGYTF. The DNA of the CDR3 is TGTGCCAGCAGTTGGACAGTAAACTATGGCTACACCTTC.

The gene calls are TRBV2 and TRBJ2-2; TRBD2 is a possible D gene (5 bases). V was cut by 5 bases and J by 0 bases, with 10 bases left in between. This CDR3 region has 15 residues. Germline assignment: CDR1 SNHLY and CDR2 FYNNEI. CDR3 nucleotides: TGTGCCAGCAGTCGGGATAAGGCGAACACCGGGGAGCTGTTTTTT. Translation: CASSRDKANTGELFF.

The rearrangement links TRBV19 to TRBJ2-3, with a tentative D call TRBD1 (6 bases). The CDR3 sequence is 16 residues long. Trimming took off 5 bases at V and 9 bases at J, with 24 bases between the two ends. Germline assignment: CDR1 LNHDA and CDR2 SQIVND (reference sequence). CDR3: CASSPRTERSHITQYF. The CDR3 region has the DNA TGTGCCAGTAGTCCACGGACAGAAAGATCCCATATAACGCAGTATTTT.

The V and J genes are TRBV29-1 and TRBJ1-1, with a weak D call TRBD1 (6 bases). The V gene's germline CDR1 is SQVTM and CDR2 ANQGSEA. This CDR3 has 14 amino acids. V was clipped by 6 bases and J by 2 bases, with 16 bases between them. The CDR3 sequence is CSVTGLYSNTEAFF. CDR3 coding DNA: TGCAGCGTGACAGGCCTATACTCAAACACTGAAGCTTTCTTT. Together with reference TRBV29-1 and TRBJ1-1, the CDR3 gives the full variable domain: SAVISQKPSRDICQRGTSLTIQCQVDSQVTMMFWYRQQPGQSLTLIATANQGSEATYESGFVIDKFPISRPNLTFSTLTVSNMSPEDSSIYLCSVTGLYSNTEAFFGQGTRLTVV.

The chain combines TRBV5-6 with TRBJ2-7, with 9 nucleotides matching TRBD2. Losses at the gene ends were 0 bases for V and 6 bases for J; bases not matched to a gene: 4. Per the germline V gene, CDR1 is SGHDT and CDR2 is YYEEEE. There are 14 residues in the CDR3. Written as DNA, the CDR3 is TGTGCCAGCAGCTTGGTAGCGGGAGTCTCCGAGCAGTACTTC. Protein product: CASSLVAGVSEQYF. The full variable domain, completed using reference TRBV5-6 and TRBJ2-7, is DAGVTQSPTHLIKTRGQQVTLRCSPKSGHDTVSWYQQALGQGPQFIFQYYEEEERQRGNFPDRFSGHQFPNYSSELNVNALLLGDSALYLCASSLVAGVSEQYFGPGTRLTVT.

The chain combines TRBV7-9 with TRBJ2-5, with TRBD2 as a possible D gene (5 bases). In germline, CDR1 is SEHNR, CDR2 FQNEAQ (reference sequence). V gave up 5 bases and J gave up 4 bases, with 11 bases separating them. The CDR3 loop spans 13 amino acids. CDR3 residues: CASSGRGGETQYF. CDR3 bases: TGTGCCAGCAGCGGAAGAGGAGGAGAGACCCAGTACTTC.

The chain carries TRBV4-1 and TRBJ2-6, with 10 bases that match TRBD1. Germline CDR1 MGHRA, CDR2 YSYEKL. Trimming at V came to 0 bases and at J to 0 bases, leaving 2 bases not matched to a gene. The CDR3 has 18 amino acids. CDR3 bases: TGCGCCAGCAGCCAAGAGGGACAGGGGTTCTCTGGGGCCAACGTCCTGACTTTC. Protein sequence: CASSQEGQGFSGANVLTF.

The chain joins TRBV25-1 to TRBJ1-4, with D unclear. Trimming removed 5 bases from V and 5 bases from J, with 9 bases in between. CDR3 length: 13 residues. Germline V CDR1 and CDR2: MGHDK, SYGVNS. DNA for the CDR3: TGTGCCAGCAGTTGGAGGGTGAATGAAAAACTGTTTTTT. Translation: CASSWRVNEKLFF.

The chain has TRBV5-1 and TRBJ2-3, with 9 bases that match TRBD2. The CDR3 contains 15 residues. J lost 4 bases, V lost 5 bases, and 8 bases had no gene match. The germline CDR1 and CDR2 sequences are SGHRS and YFSETQ. The CDR3 protein is CASREAGGGADTQYF. CDR3 coding DNA: TGCGCCAGCAGGGAAGCGGGAGGAGGGGCAGATACGCAGTATTTT.

The gene calls are TRBV5-1 and TRBJ2-3; D ambiguous. Trimming cost V 3 bases and J 3 bases, with 8 bases left between them. The CDR3 contains 13 residues. Germline values: CDR1 SGHRS, CDR2 YFSETQ. The CDR3 DNA is TGCGCCAGCAGCTCAATCACAACAGATACGCAGTATTTT. Translated: CASSSITTDTQYF.

The chain recombines TRBV19 with TRBJ1-2, with a tentative D call TRBD1 (6 bases). Trimming took 6 bases from V and 1 from J, leaving 9 bases between them. The CDR3 is made up of 13 amino acids. Looked up from germline, CDR1 is LNHDA and CDR2 is SQIVND (reference sequence). The CDR3 DNA is TGTGCCAGTAGACAGGGAATTAACTATGGCTACACCTTC. It encodes CASRQGINYGYTF.

This chain joins TRBV28 and TRBJ2-4; D not certain. Germline assignment: CDR1 MDHEN and CDR2 SYDVKM. This CDR3 contains 14 residues. With 2 bases removed from V and 0 bases from J, the gap between germline ends came to 5 bases. CDR3 residues: CASSLAVAKNIQYF. In DNA, the CDR3 is TGTGCCAGCAGTTTAGCGGTAGCCAAAAACATTCAGTACTTC.

The rearrangement links TRBV28 to TRBJ1-1; D is unresolved. The V gene lost 5 bases and the J gene lost 0 bases, with 13 bases spanning the gap. This CDR3 contains 15 residues. The germline V gene encodes CDR1 MDHEN and CDR2 SYDVKM. The CDR3 spells CASSQRGEMNTEAFF. The CDR3, as DNA: TGTGCCAGCAGTCAAAGAGGTGAAATGAACACTGAAGCTTTCTTT.

This chain uses TRBV5-1 with TRBJ1-1; D is unclear. Germline V lookup: CDR1 SGHRS, CDR2 YFSETQ. The CDR3 runs to 17 residues. The V gene lost 3 bases and the J gene lost 1 base, with 19 bases spanning the gap. CDR3 bases: TGCGCCAGCAGCTCTCCCACTAGCCCCTCCCCGAACACTGAAGCTTTCTTT. As protein: CASSSPTSPSPNTEAFF. The variable domain in full, with the rest retrieved from reference TRBV5-1 and TRBJ1-1, is KAGVTQTPRYLIKTRGQQVTLSCSPISGHRSVSWYQQTPGQGLQFLFEYFSETQRNKGNFPGRFSGRQFSNSRSEMNVSTLELGDSALYLCASSSPTSPSPNTEAFFGQGTRLTVV.

On this clone: Other DNA sequences from this sample encode an identical CDR3 as well. This rearrangement joins TRBV6-1 to TRBJ1-2; 9 bases are shared with TRBD1. V lost 3 bases and J lost 4; bases outside the gene matches: 0. Per germline, CDR1 MNHNS and CDR2 SASEGT. This CDR3 is built from 13 residues. CDR3 bases: TGTGCCAGCAGTGAGACAGGGGGCTATGGCTACACCTTC. Protein: CASSETGGYGYTF.

This rearrangement joins TRBV6-5 to TRBJ1-1; TRBD1 matches at 7 bases. The CDR3 runs to 13 residues. With V trimmed by 8 bases and J by 5 bases, 8 bases remained unmatched. Germline V CDR1 and CDR2: MNHEY, SVGAGI. In DNA, the CDR3 is TGTGCCAGCGCAAGGGGGCGTCAAACTGAAGCTTTCTTT. Its protein is CASARGRQTEAFF.

V and J are TRBV6-6 and TRBJ2-5; 7 bases align to TRBD1. The CDR3 covers 15 residues. The germline V gene encodes CDR1 MNHNY and CDR2 SVGAGI (reference sequence). The V gene end was trimmed by 0 bases and the J gene end by 2 bases; junction bases not matched to a gene: 3. The CDR3 DNA reads as TGTGCCAGCAGTTACTCCCGGACAGGACAAGAGACCCAGTACTTC. Translated, it gives CASSYSRTGQETQYF.

The rearrangement joins TRBV7-3 to TRBJ2-2; a possible D gene is TRBD2 (6 bases). This CDR3 comprises 15 residues. Trimming shortened V by 4 bases and J by 7 bases, and 16 bases separated the two germline ends. The V gene's germline CDR1 is SGHTA and CDR2 FQGTGA. The CDR3 coding sequence is TGTGCCAGCAGCTCCCCCACTAGCTGGGACGGGGAGCTGTTTTTT. Translated: CASSSPTSWDGELFF.

The CDR3 nucleotides read TGTGCCAGCAGCCACCGGGGGACTAGCGGGAGGCCCTCTTACAATGAGCAGTTCTTC. Its translation: CASSHRGTSGRPSYNEQFF. The V call is TRBV7-9, the J call TRBJ2-1; TRBD2 aligns across 15 bases. V lost 5 bases, J lost 4 bases, and 12 bases stayed unmatched. The CDR3 contains 19 residues. Germline-derived CDR1 and CDR2 are SEHNR and FQNEAQ (reference sequence).

This chain uses TRBV30 with TRBJ1-5; D is possibly TRBD1 (6 bases). Trimming took 7 bases from V and 7 from J, leaving 17 bases between them. The CDR3 extends over 13 amino acids. Germline V gene data show CDR1 as GTSNPN and CDR2 as SVGIG (reference sequence). The CDR3: CAFETGLGQPQHF. In nucleotides, the CDR3 is TGTGCCTTTGAAACAGGGCTAGGCCAGCCCCAGCATTTT.

The chain has TRBV5-3 and TRBJ1-4, with 10 bases aligning to TRBD1. TRBV5-3 counts as an open reading frame of uncertain function. The V gene end was trimmed by 4 bases and the J gene end by 6 bases; junction bases not matched to a gene: 6. This CDR3 spans 15 amino acids. CDR3 protein: CARSPPGQGYEKLFF. CDR3 DNA sequence: TGTGCCAGAAGCCCACCGGGACAGGGGTATGAAAAACTGTTTTTT.